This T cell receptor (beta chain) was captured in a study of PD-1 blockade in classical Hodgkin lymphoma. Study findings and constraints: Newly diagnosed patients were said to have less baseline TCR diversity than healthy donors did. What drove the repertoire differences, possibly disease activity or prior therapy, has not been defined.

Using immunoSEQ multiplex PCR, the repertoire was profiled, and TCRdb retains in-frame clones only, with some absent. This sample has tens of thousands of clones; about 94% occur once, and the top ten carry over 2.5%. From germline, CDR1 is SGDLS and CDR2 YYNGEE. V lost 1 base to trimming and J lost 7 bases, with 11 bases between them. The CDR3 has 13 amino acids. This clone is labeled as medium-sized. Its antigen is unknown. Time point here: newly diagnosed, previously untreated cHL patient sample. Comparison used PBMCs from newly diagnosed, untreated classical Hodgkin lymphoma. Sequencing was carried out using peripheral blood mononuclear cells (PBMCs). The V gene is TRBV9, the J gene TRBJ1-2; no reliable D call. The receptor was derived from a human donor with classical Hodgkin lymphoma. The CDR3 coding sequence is TGTGCCAGCAGCGTAAGCGGGGAGGCTGGCTACACCTTC. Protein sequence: CASSVSGEAGYTF.